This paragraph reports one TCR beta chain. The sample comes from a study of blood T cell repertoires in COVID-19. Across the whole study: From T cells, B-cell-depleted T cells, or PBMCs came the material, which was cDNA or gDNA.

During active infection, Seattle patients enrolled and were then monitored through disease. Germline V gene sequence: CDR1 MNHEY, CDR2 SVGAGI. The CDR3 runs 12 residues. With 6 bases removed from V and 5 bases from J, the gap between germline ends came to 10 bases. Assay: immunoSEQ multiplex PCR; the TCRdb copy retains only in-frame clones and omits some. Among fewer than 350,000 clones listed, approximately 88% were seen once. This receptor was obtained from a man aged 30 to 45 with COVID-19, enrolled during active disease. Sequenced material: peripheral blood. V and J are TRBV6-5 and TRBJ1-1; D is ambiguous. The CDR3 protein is CASSVLLTEAFF. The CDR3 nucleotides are TGTGCCAGCAGCGTACTGTTAACTGAAGCTTTCTTT.